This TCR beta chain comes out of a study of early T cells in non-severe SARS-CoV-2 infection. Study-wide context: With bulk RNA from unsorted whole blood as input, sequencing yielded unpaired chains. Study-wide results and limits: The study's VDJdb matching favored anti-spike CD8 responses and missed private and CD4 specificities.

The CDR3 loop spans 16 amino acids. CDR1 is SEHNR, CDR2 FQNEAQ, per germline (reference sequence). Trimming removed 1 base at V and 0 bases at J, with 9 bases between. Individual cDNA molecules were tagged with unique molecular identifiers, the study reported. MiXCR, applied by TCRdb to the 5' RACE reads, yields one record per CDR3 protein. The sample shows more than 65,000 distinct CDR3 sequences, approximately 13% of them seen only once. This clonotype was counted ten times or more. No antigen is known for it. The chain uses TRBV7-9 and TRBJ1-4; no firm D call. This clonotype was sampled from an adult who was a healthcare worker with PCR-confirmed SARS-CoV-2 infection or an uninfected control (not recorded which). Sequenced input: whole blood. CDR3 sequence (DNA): TGTGCCAGCAGCTTAGGGGAGACTGCAACTAATGAAAAACTGTTTTTT. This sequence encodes CASSLGETATNEKLFF.